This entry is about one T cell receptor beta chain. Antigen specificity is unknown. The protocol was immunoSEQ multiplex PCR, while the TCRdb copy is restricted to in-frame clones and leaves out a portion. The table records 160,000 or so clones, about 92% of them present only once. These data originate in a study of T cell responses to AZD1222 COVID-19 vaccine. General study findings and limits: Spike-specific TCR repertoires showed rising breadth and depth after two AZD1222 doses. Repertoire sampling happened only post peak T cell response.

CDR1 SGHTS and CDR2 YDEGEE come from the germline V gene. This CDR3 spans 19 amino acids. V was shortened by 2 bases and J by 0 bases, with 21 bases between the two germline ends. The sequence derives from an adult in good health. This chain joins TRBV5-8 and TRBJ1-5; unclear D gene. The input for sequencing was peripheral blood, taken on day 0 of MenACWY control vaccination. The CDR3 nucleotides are TGTGCCAGCAGCTTTTTTCTCGGACGAGGAGACTATAGCAATCAGCCCCAGCATTTT. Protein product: CASSFFLGRGDYSNQPQHF.